The 16 T cell receptor beta chains below all came from one sample that was sequenced in a study of T cells after yellow fever vaccination. TCRdb fed the 5' RACE reads into MiXCR, producing one record per CDR3 protein. The data show 450,000 to 650,000 distinct CDR3 sequences, with 13% seen just once and over 11% held by the top ten. This sample comprised PBMCs, obtained on the day of the yellow fever booster vaccination. These receptors originate from a man in his thirties or forties who received the YFV17D yellow fever vaccine.

This clonotype has a handful of counts. This sequence joins TRBV6-2 or TRBV6-3 and TRBJ2-2; no firm D call. CDR1 and CDR2 from the germline V gene are MNHEY and SVGEGT. The CDR3 loop spans 14 amino acids. Trimming pared 6 bases from V and 5 bases from J, leaving 13 bases between. The CDR3 loop is CASSLSRETGELFF. CDR3 DNA sequence: TGTGCCAGCAGCCTGAGTAGGGAAACCGGGGAGCTGTTTTTT.

The rearrangement joins TRBV12-3 or TRBV12-4 to TRBJ2-2; D uncertain. CDR3 length: 13 amino acids. The V end lost 6 bases, the J end lost 8 bases, and 13 bases lay between the germline ends. The CDR3 region is CASRPLPAGELFF. In nucleotides, the CDR3 is TGTGCCAGCAGGCCCCTCCCCGCGGGGGAGCTGTTTTTT.

In this sample, this clonotype turned up a few times. The chain has TRBV9 and TRBJ2-2; no clear D gene. Per germline, CDR1 SGDLS and CDR2 YYNGEE. V lost 7 bases to trimming and J lost 3 bases, with 16 bases between them. This CDR3 is 15 amino acids long. CDR3 region: CASQKGPSDTGELFF. DNA for the CDR3: TGTGCCAGCCAAAAAGGCCCCTCGGACACCGGGGAGCTGTTTTTT.

The chain couples TRBV5-1 to TRBJ2-3, with 8 bases fitting TRBD2. This CDR3 is 15 amino acids long. J lost 6 bases, V lost 1 base, and 7 bases had no gene match. The germline CDR1 and CDR2 sequences are SGHRS and YFSETQ. DNA of the CDR3: TGCGCCAGCAGCTTGCAGGTAGCGGGAATGGATACGCAGTATTTT. It is translated as CASSLQVAGMDTQYF.

The V gene is TRBV4-3, the J gene TRBJ2-7, with 10 bases fitting TRBD2. Per germline, CDR1 LGHNA and CDR2 YSLEER. This CDR3 contains 14 residues. The trim removed 3 bases at V and 5 bases at J, leaving 4 bases unmatched. This chain's CDR3 is CASSHGLAVDEQYF. CDR3 DNA: TGCGCCAGCAGCCATGGACTAGCGGTCGACGAGCAGTACTTC.

This chain links TRBV18 with TRBJ1-4; possible D gene TRBD1, 5 bases. From germline, CDR1 is KGHSH and CDR2 LQKENI. Trimming took 6 bases from V and 8 from J, leaving 19 bases between them. The CDR3 is made up of 15 amino acids. The DNA for the CDR3 is TGTGCCAGCTCGCCAACCGGGACCAGGAACGAAAAACTGTTTTTT. It is translated as CASSPTGTRNEKLFF.

The chain joins TRBV4-3 to TRBJ1-2; 7 bases are shared with TRBD1. The CDR3 spans 14 residues. Germline CDR1 and CDR2: LGHNA and YSLEER. With V trimmed by 4 bases and J by 2 bases, 4 bases remained unmatched. Here the CDR3 reads CASSPNRGNYGYTF. CDR3 in DNA: TGCGCCAGCAGCCCTAACAGGGGAAACTATGGCTACACCTTC.

This clonotype was picked up a small number of times. V and J are TRBV11-2 and TRBJ1-6, with 7 bases fitting TRBD1. Germline trimming cut 5 bases from V and 4 bases from J; bases unmatched to any gene: 14. Germline V CDR1 and CDR2: SGHAT, FQNNGV. The CDR3 length is 18 residues. The CDR3 region has the DNA TGTGCCAGCAGCCTTAGAGCGTGGCGGGGACAGTATAATTCACCCCTCCACTTT. Its protein is CASSLRAWRGQYNSPLHF.

There are a few counts of this clonotype. The chain carries TRBV4-3 and TRBJ2-7; D not resolved. The germline V gene has CDR1 LGHNA and CDR2 YSLEER. The V and J ends lost 4 bases and 0 bases respectively, with 13 bases between them. This CDR3 has 15 amino acids. For the CDR3, the DNA is TGCGCCAGCAGCCTTCAGACGTTAGGCTCCTACGAGCAGTACTTC. It encodes CASSLQTLGSYEQYF.

This clonotype was seen a few times. This chain connects TRBV10-3 to TRBJ2-3; TRBD2 agrees at 11 bases. Germline V lookup: CDR1 ENHRY, CDR2 SYGVKD. V lost 3 bases to trimming and J lost 5 bases; unmatched junction nucleotides: 4. This CDR3 is 15 amino acids long. CDR3 sequence (DNA): TGTGCCATCAGTGAACTAGCGGGAGCGGGAGATACGCAGTATTTT. It encodes CAISELAGAGDTQYF.

This clonotype was seen a few times. The chain joins TRBV5-1 to TRBJ2-5; 9 bases line up with TRBD2. CDR1 is SGHRS, CDR2 YFSETQ, per germline. This CDR3 has 15 amino acids. V was clipped by 4 bases and J by 4 bases; unmatched bases: 8. CDR3 nucleotides: TGCGCCAGCAGCCCGGCGGCGGGAGGGGGAGAGACCCAGTACTTC. Amino acid sequence: CASSPAAGGGETQYF.

V is TRBV28 and J is TRBJ2-7, with D possibly TRBD2 on 5 matching bases. Germline values: CDR1 MDHEN, CDR2 SYDVKM. The CDR3 spans 16 residues. V lost 2 bases, J lost 2 bases, and 16 bases lay in between. CDR3 coding DNA: TGTGCCAGCAGTTTACCGCGTCTGGGAGTCACCTACGAGCAGTACTTC. Its protein product is CASSLPRLGVTYEQYF.

The gene calls are TRBV7-2 and TRBJ2-1; no clear D. This CDR3 contains 12 residues. Germline lookup yields CDR1 SGHTA and CDR2 FQGNSA. Trimming cost V 2 bases and J 5 bases, with 4 bases left between them. The DNA for the CDR3 is TGTGCCAGCAGCTTATACAACAATGAGCAGTTCTTC. This codes for CASSLYNNEQFF.

The gene calls are TRBV11-2 and TRBJ2-2; 11 positions agree with TRBD2. Germline V gene data show CDR1 as SGHAT and CDR2 as FQNNGV. Unmatched junction bases numbered 14, after V lost 6 bases and J lost 5 bases. The CDR3 length is 18 residues. The CDR3 here is CASSPTGLAGLRTGELFF. The CDR3 bases are TGTGCCAGCAGTCCCACCGGACTAGCGGGTTTGAGAACCGGGGAGCTGTTTTTT.

J is TRBJ2-3 and V is TRBV7-9; 8 bases match TRBD2. Germline trimming cut 1 base from V and 2 bases from J; bases unmatched to any gene: 5. The CDR3 has 16 amino acids. Per the germline V gene, CDR1 is SEHNR and CDR2 is FQNEAQ (reference sequence). CDR3 sequence reads: CASSLGAAGDTDTQYF. CDR3 nucleotides: TGTGCCAGCAGCTTAGGGGCAGCGGGAGACACAGATACGCAGTATTTT.

The chain has TRBV7-9 and TRBJ1-2, with D possibly being TRBD1 (5 bases). Between the trimmed V and J ends, which lost 10 bases and 6 bases, there was a span of 9 bases. This CDR3 region has 10 residues. Germline V gives CDR1 SEHNR, CDR2 FQNEAQ (reference sequence). The CDR3 DNA follows: TGTGCCACCGGGGGAGATGGCTACACCTTC. Translation gives CATGGDGYTF.